Following are 5 T cell receptor beta chains from one sample sequenced in a study of T cells in Graves' hyperthyroidism and ophthalmopathy. RNA transcripts were the template for amplifying TCR beta CDR3 regions. The TCR CDR3 was amplified in a first-round RT-PCR using the HTBI primer set. MiXCR, run by TCRdb on the multiplex PCR reads, gives a single entry per CDR3 protein. The repertoire has about 700,000 distinct CDR3 sequences, roughly 15% of them found once; the top ten carry about a tenth. The sample taken for sequencing was blood. These receptor sequences come from a woman aged 18-29 years with Graves' hyperthyroidism.

This clonotype was seen many times. The chain couples TRBV12-3 or TRBV12-4 to TRBJ2-7; weak D call: TRBD2 (6 bases). The CDR3 runs to 13 residues. The V end lost 8 bases, the J end lost 5 bases, and 16 bases lay between the germline ends. Written as DNA, the CDR3 is TGTGCCAGCGGAAGCGGGTATGGGAACGAGCAGTACTTC. Encoded protein: CASGSGYGNEQYF.

The chain combines TRBV25-1 with TRBJ2-1; TRBD2 agrees at 11 bases. This CDR3 has 15 residues. V lost 3 bases and J lost 5; bases outside the gene matches: 3. From germline, CDR1 is MGHDK and CDR2 SYGVNS. CDR3 in DNA: TGTGCCAGCAGTGAGACGGGACTAGCGGACAATGAGCAGTTCTTC. This encodes CASSETGLADNEQFF.

This clonotype was recorded at least ten times. V and J are TRBV7-8 and TRBJ2-7, with 13 bases that match TRBD2. Trimming took 4 bases from V and 6 from J; bases not matched to a gene: 3. Germline lookup yields CDR1 SGHVS and CDR2 FQNEAQ. The CDR3 length is 14 residues. Here the CDR3 reads CASSYGLAGVEQYF. CDR3 DNA sequence: TGTGCCAGCAGCTACGGACTAGCGGGAGTCGAGCAGTACTTC.

This clonotype was observed a handful of times. Germline and junction disagree at one end, which may indicate a read error. The chain couples TRBV7-2 to TRBJ2-7; D possibly uses TRBD1 or TRBD2 (7 bases each). Germline V CDR1 and CDR2: SGHTA, FQGNSA. CDR3 length: 14 amino acids. CDR3 nucleotide sequence: TGTGCCAGCAGCGTTCTAGCAGGGGGGGGGGAGCAGAACTTC. This codes for CASSVLAGGGEQNF.

This chain uses TRBV2 with TRBJ2-4; 10 nucleotides align to TRBD1. Germline trimming cut 5 bases from V and 8 bases from J; bases unmatched to any gene: 9. The germline V gene has CDR1 SNHLY and CDR2 FYNNEI. The CDR3 has 15 residues. CDR3 region: CASSMDRGWGYIQYF. The CDR3 DNA reads TGTGCCAGCAGTATGGACAGGGGGTGGGGGTACATTCAGTACTTC.